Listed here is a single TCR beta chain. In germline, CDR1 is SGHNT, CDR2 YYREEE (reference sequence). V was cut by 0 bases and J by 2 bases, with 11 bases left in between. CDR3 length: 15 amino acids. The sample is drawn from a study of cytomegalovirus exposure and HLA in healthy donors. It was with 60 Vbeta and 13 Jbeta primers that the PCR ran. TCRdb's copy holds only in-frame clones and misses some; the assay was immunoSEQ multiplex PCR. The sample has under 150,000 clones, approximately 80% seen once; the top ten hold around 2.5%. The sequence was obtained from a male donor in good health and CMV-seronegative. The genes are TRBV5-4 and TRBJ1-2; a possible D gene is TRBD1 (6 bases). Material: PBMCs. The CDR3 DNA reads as TGTGCCAGCAGCTTGGTGGCAGGGGAAAACTATGGCTACACCTTC. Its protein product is CASSLVAGENYGYTF.